The next 14 T cell receptor beta chains were all read from a single sample in a study of CD8 T cells in Susac syndrome. RNA totalling roughly 0.45 to 1 ug underwent reverse transcription with random hexamers. MiXCR was run by TCRdb on the immunoSEQ multiplex PCR reads, yielding one entry per CDR3 protein. The sample contains about 70,000 distinct CDR3 sequences, more than 85% of which appear only once. The material sequenced was CD8+ T cells from PBMCs. The origin of the receptors is a human donor in good health.

The chain carries TRBV16 and TRBJ2-7, with D unresolved. CDR3 length: 15 residues. Trimming took off 0 bases at V and 2 bases at J, with 11 bases between the two ends. Germline CDR1 reads KGHSY; CDR2 reads FQNENV. The CDR3 sequence: CASSQSASVPYEQYV. CDR3 nucleotides: TGTGCCAGCAGCCAATCGGCCAGCGTCCCCTACGAGCAGTACGTC.

CDR3 sequence: CASSLAAGWAQPQHF. The CDR3 nucleotides read TGTGCCAGCAGCTTGGCCGCGGGCTGGGCCCAGCCCCAGCATTTT. This chain links TRBV5-6 with TRBJ1-5; no firm D call. The CDR3 sequence is 15 residues long. Looked up from germline, CDR1 is SGHDT and CDR2 is YYEEEE. Trimming cost V 0 bases and J 7 bases, with 14 bases left between them.

V is TRBV7-3 and J is TRBJ2-3; D is perhaps TRBD2 (6 bases). Trimming removed 5 bases at V and 1 base at J, with 10 bases between. The CDR3 runs 14 residues. CDR1 is SGHTA, CDR2 FQGTGA, per germline. CDR3 nucleotides: TGTGCCAGCAGCCTAGGGACTCGCACAGATACGCAGTATTTT. This encodes CASSLGTRTDTQYF.

The chain joins TRBV30 to TRBJ2-1; D is unclear. Germline V lookup: CDR1 GTSNPN, CDR2 SVGIG (reference sequence). V was clipped by 5 bases and J by 2 bases, with 10 bases between them. The CDR3 is 13 amino acids. The CDR3 nucleotides are TGTGCCTGGCTAGGCCTTACCTACAATGAGCAGTTCTTC. Protein: CAWLGLTYNEQFF.

The V gene is TRBV28, the J gene TRBJ2-5; D unclear. From germline, CDR1 is MDHEN and CDR2 SYDVKM. The V gene lost 5 bases and the J gene lost 3 bases, with 10 bases spanning the gap. The CDR3 totals 13 residues. CDR3 coding DNA: TGTGCCAGCAGTCCCCCAGAGGAAGAGACCCAGTACTTC. It encodes CASSPPEEETQYF.

This chain connects TRBV6-6 to TRBJ1-1; possibly TRBD1 for D (5 bases). Germline CDR1 MNHNY, CDR2 SVGAGI (reference sequence). V lost 6 bases, J lost 0 bases, and 8 bases lay in between. The CDR3 is 13 residues long. CDR3 sequence: CASRTQVNTEAFF. CDR3 sequence (DNA): TGTGCCAGCAGAACACAGGTGAACACTGAAGCTTTCTTT.

This clonotype was counted once. The V gene is TRBV7-8, the J gene TRBJ2-3; TRBD1 aligns across 7 bases. Germline-derived CDR1 and CDR2 are SGHVS and FQNEAQ. The length of the CDR3 is 15 residues. J lost 2 bases, V lost 8 bases, and 10 bases had no gene match. The DNA for the CDR3 is TGTGCCAGCCTGACCGGGGACAGAGCCACAGATACGCAGTATTTT. Its translation: CASLTGDRATDTQYF. Based on the CDR3 plus reference TRBV7-8 and TRBJ2-3, the full variable domain is GAGVSQSPRYKVAKRGQDVALRCDPISGHVSLFWYQQALGQGPEFLTYFQNEAQLDKSGLPSDRFFAERPEGSVSTLKIQRTQQEDSAVYLCASLTGDRATDTQYFGPGTRLTVL.

The chain joins TRBV3-1 to TRBJ2-2, with D hard to call. V was clipped by 7 bases and J by 0 bases, with 18 bases between them. The CDR3 is made up of 17 amino acids. Germline loops: CDR1 LGHDT, CDR2 YNNKEL (reference sequence). The CDR3 loop reads CASTPLGSTSNTGELFF. CDR3 nucleotide sequence: TGTGCCAGCACCCCACTGGGTAGTACGTCGAACACCGGGGAGCTGTTTTTT.

This chain joins TRBV13 and TRBJ1-2, with TRBD1 matching over 8 bases. The germline V gene has CDR1 PRHDT and CDR2 FYEKMQ (reference sequence). The CDR3 consists of 17 residues. Trimming took 0 bases from V and 4 from J; bases not matched to a gene: 10. This CDR3 reads CASSLGRQGSSSYGYTF. As DNA, the CDR3 is TGTGCCAGCAGCTTAGGTAGACAGGGGTCGTCGAGCTATGGCTACACCTTC.

The chain is built from TRBV5-4 and TRBJ2-5; 12 nucleotides match TRBD1. The junction had 3 bases not matched to a gene; V was cut back by 2 bases and J by 4 bases. The CDR3 is 15 residues long. The germline gives CDR1 SGHNT, CDR2 YYREEE (reference sequence). As DNA, the CDR3 is TGTGCCAGCAGCTTCCGGGGACAGGGGGCAGAGACCCAGTACTTC. This gives the protein CASSFRGQGAETQYF.

V usage is TRBV13 and J usage is TRBJ2-7, with TRBD1 matching 11 bases. This CDR3 is built from 14 residues. Germline-derived CDR1 and CDR2 are PRHDT and FYEKMQ (reference sequence). J gave up 3 bases and V 5 bases, and 3 bases lay outside the gene matches. CDR3 residues: CASSPGTGGYEQYV. CDR3 in DNA: TGTGCCAGCAGCCCGGGGACAGGGGGCTACGAGCAGTACGTC.

The rearrangement uses TRBV2 and TRBJ2-4; 9 bases are a match to TRBD1. The CDR3 is made up of 15 amino acids. Losses at the gene ends were 6 bases for V and 8 bases for J; bases not matched to a gene: 11. Looked up from germline, CDR1 is SNHLY and CDR2 is FYNNEI. The CDR3 loop is CASRESQGARYIQYF. The CDR3 coding sequence is TGTGCCAGCAGGGAGTCACAGGGGGCTCGGTACATTCAGTACTTC.

This clonotype was seen only a few times. V is TRBV7-9 and J is TRBJ2-7, with D hard to call. Per the germline V gene, CDR1 is SEHNR and CDR2 is FQNEAQ (reference sequence). Deletions cut 5 bases from V and 0 bases from J, with 8 bases between. The CDR3 has 13 residues. The CDR3 is CASSPPGSYEQYF. The CDR3 DNA follows: TGTGCCAGCAGCCCCCCTGGCTCCTACGAGCAGTACTTC.

The chain joins TRBV4-1 to TRBJ2-7, with D unclear. The CDR3 consists of 14 residues. Trimming pared 4 bases from V and 1 base from J, leaving 11 bases between. Germline lookup yields CDR1 MGHRA and CDR2 YSYEKL. The CDR3 spells CASSPDDISYEQYF. In nucleotides, the CDR3 is TGCGCCAGCAGCCCTGACGACATATCCTACGAGCAGTACTTC.